Following are 11 T cell receptor beta chains from one sample sequenced in a study of cytomegalovirus exposure and HLA in healthy donors. Produced via immunoSEQ multiplex PCR; TCRdb's table is partial and in-frame only. The table lists around 150,000 clones, roughly nine tenths of them singletons. Sequences were obtained from PBMCs. The receptors come from a man aged 18 to 29 in good health and CMV-seronegative.

This chain uses TRBV6-1 with TRBJ1-5, with D possibly TRBD1 on 5 matching bases. The CDR3 runs to 15 residues. The germline CDR1 and CDR2 sequences are MNHNS and SASEGT. V was shortened by 1 base and J by 4 bases, with 11 bases between the two germline ends. The CDR3 DNA is TGTGCCAGCAGTGAAGGGATAGGGACTAATCAGCCCCAGCATTTT. This sequence encodes CASSEGIGTNQPQHF.

The rearrangement joins TRBV5-5 to TRBJ2-4, with 9 bases aligning to TRBD1. With V trimmed by 4 bases and J by 8 bases, 19 bases remained unmatched. Germline V CDR1 and CDR2: SGHKS, YYEKEE (reference sequence). This CDR3 is 18 amino acids long. In DNA, the CDR3 is TGTGCCAGCAGCCTTGCGGTACCGGGACAGGGAGGCTTATACATTCAGTACTTC. It is translated as CASSLAVPGQGGLYIQYF.

The V and J genes are TRBV29-1 and TRBJ2-3, with D possibly matching TRBD1 (5 bases). The CDR3 loop spans 15 amino acids. Germline V lookup: CDR1 SQVTM, CDR2 ANQGSEA. V dropped 4 bases and J dropped 0 bases, with 14 bases sitting between them. CDR3 sequence (DNA): TGCAGCGTTGCAAGGCAGGGCGCTAGCACAGATACGCAGTATTTT. Its protein is CSVARQGASTDTQYF.

The genes are TRBV19 and TRBJ1-3; maybe TRBD1 (5 bases). Per the germline V gene, CDR1 is LNHDA and CDR2 is SQIVND (reference sequence). This CDR3 comprises 15 residues. V was cut by 5 bases and J by 0 bases, with 11 bases left in between. The CDR3 DNA is TGTGCCAGTAGTCTACAGGCAAACTCTGGAAACACCATATATTTT. This codes for CASSLQANSGNTIYF.

The chain couples TRBV7-9 to TRBJ2-4, with D possibly matching TRBD2 (6 bases). This CDR3 spans 17 amino acids. Germline V lookup: CDR1 SEHNR, CDR2 FQNEAQ (reference sequence). V gave up 5 bases and J gave up 0 bases, with 17 bases separating them. The chain's CDR3 is CASSTLVGGLAKNIQYF. Here the CDR3 DNA reads TGTGCCAGCAGCACCTTGGTGGGAGGACTAGCCAAAAACATTCAGTACTTC. The entire variable domain, with the rest obtained from reference TRBV7-9 and TRBJ2-4, is as follows: DTGVSQNPRHKITKRGQNVTFRCDPISEHNRLYWYRQTLGQGPEFLTYFQNEAQLEKSRLLSDRFSAERPKGSFSTLEIQRTEQGDSAMYLCASSTLVGGLAKNIQYFGAGTRLSVL.

The V call is TRBV25-1, the J call TRBJ1-2; 12 nucleotides agree with TRBD1. The CDR3 has 13 amino acids. Germline values: CDR1 MGHDK, CDR2 SYGVNS. J gave up 11 bases and V 4 bases, and 5 bases lay outside the gene matches. The CDR3 spells CASSAGQGASYTF. CDR3 nucleotide sequence: TGTGCCAGCAGTGCGGGACAGGGGGCTTCTTACACCTTC.

The chain carries TRBV21-1 and TRBJ2-7; the table assigns TRBD2, which was not confirmed against the DNA. TRBV21-1 is reported as a pseudogene. CDR3 length equals 16 residues. The CDR3 DNA reads as TGTGCCAGCAGCAAACCCTTAGCGGGAGGGCCCTACGAGCAGTACGTC. Encoded protein: CASSKPLAGGPYEQYV.

This clone has only one observation. The chain is built from TRBV5-1 and TRBJ1-2, with no clear D. Between the trimmed V and J ends, which lost 4 bases and 2 bases, there was a span of 12 bases. There are 14 residues in the CDR3. Germline V gives CDR1 SGHRS, CDR2 YFSETQ. The CDR3 is CASSTEGGNYGYTF. For the CDR3, the DNA is TGCGCCAGCAGCACAGAAGGCGGGAACTATGGCTACACCTTC.

V gene TRBV10-3 combines with J gene TRBJ2-6; D is undetermined. Germline CDR1 reads ENHRY; CDR2 reads SYGVKD. V was pared by 10 bases and J by 4 bases, with 11 bases between. The CDR3 loop spans 13 amino acids. CDR3 DNA sequence: TGTGCCACCCTGGCTTTGGGGGCCAACGTCCTGACTTTC. Protein product: CATLALGANVLTF.

CDR3 sequence reads: CASSLAGVGGNEQFF. DNA for the CDR3: TGTGCCAGCAGCTTAGCAGGGGTCGGAGGCAATGAGCAGTTCTTC. V is TRBV7-3 and J is TRBJ2-1; tentatively, D is TRBD1 (6 bases). Trimming cost V 2 bases and J 6 bases, with 14 bases left between them. The CDR3 is 15 amino acids. The V gene's germline CDR1 is SGHTA and CDR2 FQGTGA. Filled out from reference TRBV7-3 and TRBJ2-1, the complete variable domain reads GAGVSQTPSNKVTEKGKYVELRCDPISGHTALYWYRQSLGQGPEFLIYFQGTGAADDSGLPNDRFFAVRPEGSVSTLKIQRTERGDSAVYLCASSLAGVGGNEQFFGPGTRLTVL.

This clone has just one count. The V and J genes are TRBV6-1 and TRBJ2-4; tentative D call: TRBD2 (5 bases). Trimming shortened V by 7 bases and J by 0 bases, and 7 bases separated the two germline ends. The length of the CDR3 is 13 residues. CDR1 and CDR2 (germline): MNHNS, SASEGT. The CDR3 loop is CASNGEAKNIQYF. In nucleotides, the CDR3 is TGTGCCAGCAACGGGGAAGCCAAAAACATTCAGTACTTC.